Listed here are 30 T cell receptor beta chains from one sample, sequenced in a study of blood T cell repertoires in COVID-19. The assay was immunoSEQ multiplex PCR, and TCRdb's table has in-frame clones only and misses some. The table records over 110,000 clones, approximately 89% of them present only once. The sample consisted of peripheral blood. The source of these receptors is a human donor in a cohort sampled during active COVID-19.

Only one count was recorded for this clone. CDR3 loop: CASSPDGTSGGSSSYEQYF. CDR3 bases: TGTGCCAGCAGCCCCGACGGGACTAGCGGGGGGTCAAGCTCCTACGAGCAGTACTTC. The chain uses TRBV5-4 and TRBJ2-7; 15 nucleotides align to TRBD2. The trim removed 4 bases at V and 0 bases at J, leaving 11 bases unmatched. This CDR3 contains 19 residues. Germline CDR1 reads SGHNT; CDR2 reads YYREEE (reference sequence). The variable domain in full, completed from reference TRBV5-4 and TRBJ2-7, reads ETGVTQSPTHLIKTRGQQVTLRCSSQSGHNTVSWYQQALGQGPQFIFQYYREEENGRGNFPPRFSGLQFPNYSSELNVNALELDDSALYLCASSPDGTSGGSSSYEQYFGPGTRLTVT.

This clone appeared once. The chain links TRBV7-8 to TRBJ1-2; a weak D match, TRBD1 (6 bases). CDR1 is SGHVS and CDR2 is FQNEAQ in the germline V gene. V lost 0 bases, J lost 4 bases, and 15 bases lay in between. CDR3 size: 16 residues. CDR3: CASSLAWGGLGYGYTF. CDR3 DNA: TGTGCCAGCAGCTTAGCGTGGGGGGGGCTGGGCTATGGCTACACCTTC.

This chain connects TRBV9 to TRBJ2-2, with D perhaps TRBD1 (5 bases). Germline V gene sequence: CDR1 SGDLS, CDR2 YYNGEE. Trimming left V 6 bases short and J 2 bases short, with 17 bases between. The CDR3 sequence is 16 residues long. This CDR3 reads CASNSKRTTNTGELFF. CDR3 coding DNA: TGTGCCAGCAACTCCAAACGGACAACCAACACCGGGGAGCTGTTTTTT. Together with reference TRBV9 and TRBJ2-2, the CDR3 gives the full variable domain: DSGVTQTPKHLITATGQRVTLRCSPRSGDLSVYWYQQSLDQGLQFLIQYYNGEERAKGNILERFSAQQFPDLHSELNLSSLELGDSALYFCASNSKRTTNTGELFFGEGSRLTVL.

The CDR3 reads CASSARAPTYSPLHF. In DNA form, the CDR3 reads TGTGCCAGCAGCGCGAGGGCCCCGACGTATTCACCCCTCCACTTT. The J gene is TRBJ1-6, the V gene TRBV5-6; D is ambiguous. The V gene lost 4 bases and the J gene lost 8 bases, with 16 bases spanning the gap. The CDR3 runs 15 residues. The germline V gene has CDR1 SGHDT and CDR2 YYEEEE.

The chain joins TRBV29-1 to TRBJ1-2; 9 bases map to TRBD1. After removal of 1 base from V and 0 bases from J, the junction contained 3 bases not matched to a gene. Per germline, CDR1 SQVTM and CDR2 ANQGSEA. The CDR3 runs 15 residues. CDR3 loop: CSVEGDRASNYGYTF. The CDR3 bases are TGCAGCGTTGAAGGGGACAGGGCCTCTAACTATGGCTACACCTTC.

The CDR3 is CASSGGYEQYF. CDR3 in DNA: TGTGCCAGCAGTGGCGGCTACGAGCAGTACTTC. The chain joins TRBV25-1 to TRBJ2-7; D is uncertain. The germline CDR1 and CDR2 sequences are MGHDK and SYGVNS. V was clipped by 4 bases and J by 3 bases, with 4 bases between them. The CDR3 contains 11 residues.

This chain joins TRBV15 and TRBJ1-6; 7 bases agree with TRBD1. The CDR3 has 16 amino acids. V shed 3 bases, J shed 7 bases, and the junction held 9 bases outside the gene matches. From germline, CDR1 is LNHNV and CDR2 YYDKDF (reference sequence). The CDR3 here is CATSRSRDSLNSPLHF. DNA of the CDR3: TGTGCCACCAGCAGGTCCCGGGACAGTTTAAATTCACCCCTCCACTTT.

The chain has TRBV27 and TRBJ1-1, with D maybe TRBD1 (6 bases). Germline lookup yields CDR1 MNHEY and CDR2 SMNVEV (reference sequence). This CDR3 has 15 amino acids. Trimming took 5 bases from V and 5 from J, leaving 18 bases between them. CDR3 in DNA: TGTGCCAGCAGTCCCCATCGGGGGGACAATACTGAAGCTTTCTTT. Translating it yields CASSPHRGDNTEAFF.

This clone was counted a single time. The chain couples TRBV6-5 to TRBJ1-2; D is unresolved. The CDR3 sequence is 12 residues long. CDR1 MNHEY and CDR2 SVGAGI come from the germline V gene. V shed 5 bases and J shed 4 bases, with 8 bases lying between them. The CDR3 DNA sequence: TGTGCCAGCAGTCCTACGTCCTATGGCTACACCTTC. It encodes CASSPTSYGYTF.

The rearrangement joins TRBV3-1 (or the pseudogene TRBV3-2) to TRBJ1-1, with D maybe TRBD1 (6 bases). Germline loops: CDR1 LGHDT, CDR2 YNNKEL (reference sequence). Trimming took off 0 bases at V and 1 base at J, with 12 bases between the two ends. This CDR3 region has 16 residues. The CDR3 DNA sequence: TGTGCCAGCAGCCAAGATTGGGGGACACGGAACACTGAAGCTTTCTTT. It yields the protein CASSQDWGTRNTEAFF.

The CDR3 nucleotides read TGTGCCAGCAGCCAGGCGGTGCTCGCGAACACCGGGGAGCTGTTTTTT. This translates into CASSQAVLANTGELFF. The chain couples TRBV3-1 (or the pseudogene TRBV3-2) to TRBJ2-2; D is undetermined. The CDR3 is 16 residues long. V dropped 3 bases and J dropped 0 bases, with 11 bases sitting between them. CDR1 is LGHDT and CDR2 is YNNKEL in the germline V gene (reference sequence).

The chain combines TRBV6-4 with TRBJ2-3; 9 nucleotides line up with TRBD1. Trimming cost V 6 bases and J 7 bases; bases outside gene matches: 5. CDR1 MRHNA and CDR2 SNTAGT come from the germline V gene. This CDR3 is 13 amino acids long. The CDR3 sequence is CASSAGTGNTQYF. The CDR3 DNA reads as TGTGCCAGCAGCGCCGGGACAGGGAATACGCAGTATTTT.

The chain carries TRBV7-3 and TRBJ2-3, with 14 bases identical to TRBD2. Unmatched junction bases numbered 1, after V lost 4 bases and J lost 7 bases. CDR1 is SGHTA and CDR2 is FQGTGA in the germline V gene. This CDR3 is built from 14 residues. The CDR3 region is CASSWTSGGHTQYF. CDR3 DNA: TGTGCCAGCAGCTGGACTAGCGGGGGGCATACGCAGTATTTT. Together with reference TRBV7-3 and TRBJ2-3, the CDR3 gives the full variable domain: GAGVSQTPSNKVTEKGKYVELRCDPISGHTALYWYRQSLGQGPEFLIYFQGTGAADDSGLPNDRFFAVRPEGSVSTLKIQRTERGDSAVYLCASSWTSGGHTQYFGPGTRLTVL.

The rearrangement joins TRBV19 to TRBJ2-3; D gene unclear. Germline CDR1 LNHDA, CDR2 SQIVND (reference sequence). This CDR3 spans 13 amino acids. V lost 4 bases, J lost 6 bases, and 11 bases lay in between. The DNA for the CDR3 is TGTGCCAGTAGTACCCCCCCTAGGGATACGCAGTATTTT. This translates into CASSTPPRDTQYF.

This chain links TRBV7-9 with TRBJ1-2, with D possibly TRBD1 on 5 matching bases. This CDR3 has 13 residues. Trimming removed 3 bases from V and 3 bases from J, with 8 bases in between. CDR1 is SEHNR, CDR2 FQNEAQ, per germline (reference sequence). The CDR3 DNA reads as TGTGCCAGCAGCTTGAGACAGTACTATGGCTACACCTTC. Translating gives CASSLRQYYGYTF. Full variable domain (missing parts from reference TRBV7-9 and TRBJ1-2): DTGVSQNPRHKITKRGQNVTFRCDPISEHNRLYWYRQTLGQGPEFLTYFQNEAQLEKSRLLSDRFSAERPKGSFSTLEIQRTEQGDSAMYLCASSLRQYYGYTFGSGTRLTVV.

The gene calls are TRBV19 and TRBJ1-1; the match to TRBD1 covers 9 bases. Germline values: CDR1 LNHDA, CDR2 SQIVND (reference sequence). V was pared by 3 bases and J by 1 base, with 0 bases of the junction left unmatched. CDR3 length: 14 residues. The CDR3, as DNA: TGTGCCAGTAGTATGGGACAGGGGAACACTGAAGCTTTCTTT. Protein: CASSMGQGNTEAFF.

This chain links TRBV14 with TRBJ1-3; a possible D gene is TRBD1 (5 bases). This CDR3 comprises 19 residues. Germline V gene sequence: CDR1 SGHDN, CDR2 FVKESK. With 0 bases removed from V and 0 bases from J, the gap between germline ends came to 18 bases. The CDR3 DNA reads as TGTGCCAGCAGCCAAGATCTGGCATGGGACTTCAGCTCTGGAAACACCATATATTTT. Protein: CASSQDLAWDFSSGNTIYF.

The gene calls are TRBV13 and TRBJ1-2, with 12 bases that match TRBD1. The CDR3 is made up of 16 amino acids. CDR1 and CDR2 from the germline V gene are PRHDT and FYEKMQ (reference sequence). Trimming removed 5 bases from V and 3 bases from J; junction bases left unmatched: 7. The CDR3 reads CASSPGQGAAYYGYTF. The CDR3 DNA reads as TGTGCCAGCAGCCCGGGACAGGGGGCTGCCTACTATGGCTACACCTTC.

The CDR3 bases are TGCGCCAGCAGGGACAGGGGGGTGAACACTGAAGCTTTCTTT. This gives the protein CASRDRGVNTEAFF. The rearrangement links TRBV4-1 to TRBJ1-1; 10 positions agree with TRBD1. The junction had 1 base not matched to a gene; V was cut back by 6 bases and J by 0 bases. CDR3 length equals 14 residues. From germline, CDR1 is MGHRA and CDR2 YSYEKL.

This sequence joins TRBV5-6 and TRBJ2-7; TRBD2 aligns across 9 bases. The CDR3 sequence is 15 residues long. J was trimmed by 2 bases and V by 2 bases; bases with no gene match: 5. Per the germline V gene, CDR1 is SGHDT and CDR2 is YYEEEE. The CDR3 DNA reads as TGTGCCAGCAGCTTCGGGGGCGGGGGGGCCTACGAGCAGTACTTC. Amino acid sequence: CASSFGGGGAYEQYF.

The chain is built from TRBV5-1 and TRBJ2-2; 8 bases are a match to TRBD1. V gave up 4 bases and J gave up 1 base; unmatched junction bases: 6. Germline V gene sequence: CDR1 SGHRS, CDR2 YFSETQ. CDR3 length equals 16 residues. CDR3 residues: CASSRGQGGNTGELFF. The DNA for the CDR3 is TGCGCCAGCAGCCGAGGACAGGGTGGGAACACCGGGGAGCTGTTTTTT. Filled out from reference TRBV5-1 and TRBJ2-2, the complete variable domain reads KAGVTQTPRYLIKTRGQQVTLSCSPISGHRSVSWYQQTPGQGLQFLFEYFSETQRNKGNFPGRFSGRQFSNSRSEMNVSTLELGDSALYLCASSRGQGGNTGELFFGEGSRLTVL.

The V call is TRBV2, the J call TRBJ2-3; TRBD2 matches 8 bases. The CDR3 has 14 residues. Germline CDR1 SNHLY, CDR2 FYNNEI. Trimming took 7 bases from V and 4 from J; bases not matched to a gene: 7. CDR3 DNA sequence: TGTGCCAGCAAAATTCGGGGGGGCCCAGATACGCAGTATTTT. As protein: CASKIRGGPDTQYF.

This CDR3 is CASSRLGLARYEQYF. DNA of the CDR3: TGTGCCAGCAGTCGCCTGGGACTAGCTCGCTACGAGCAGTACTTC. The chain uses TRBV6-2 or TRBV6-3 and TRBJ2-7; 9 nucleotides line up with TRBD2. V gave up 5 bases and J gave up 3 bases; unmatched junction bases: 8. This CDR3 spans 15 amino acids. Germline assignment: CDR1 MNHEY and CDR2 SVGEGT.

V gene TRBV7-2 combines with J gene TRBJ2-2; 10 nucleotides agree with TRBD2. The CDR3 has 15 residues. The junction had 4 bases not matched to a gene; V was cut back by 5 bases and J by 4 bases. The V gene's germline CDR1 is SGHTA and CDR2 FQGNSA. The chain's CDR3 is CASSPRTSGTGELFF. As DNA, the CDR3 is TGTGCCAGCAGCCCCAGGACTAGCGGCACCGGGGAGCTGTTTTTT.

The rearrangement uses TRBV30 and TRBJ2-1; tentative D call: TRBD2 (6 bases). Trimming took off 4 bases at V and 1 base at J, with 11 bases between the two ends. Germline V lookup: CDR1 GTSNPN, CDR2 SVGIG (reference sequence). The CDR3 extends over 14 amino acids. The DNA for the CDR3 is TGTGCCTGGAACCCGGGGGTTTCCTACAATGAGCAGTTCTTC. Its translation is CAWNPGVSYNEQFF.

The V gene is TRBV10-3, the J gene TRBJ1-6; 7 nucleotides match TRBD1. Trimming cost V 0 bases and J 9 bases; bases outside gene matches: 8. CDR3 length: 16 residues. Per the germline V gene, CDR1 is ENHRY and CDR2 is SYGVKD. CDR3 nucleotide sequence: TGTGCCATCAGTGAGTCTGGAGGGGGCCCAGCTTCACCCCTCCACTTT. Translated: CAISESGGGPASPLHF.

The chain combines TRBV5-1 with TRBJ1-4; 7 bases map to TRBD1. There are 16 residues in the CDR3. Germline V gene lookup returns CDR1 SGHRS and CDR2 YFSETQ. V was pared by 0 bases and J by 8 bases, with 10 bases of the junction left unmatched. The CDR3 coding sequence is TGCGCCAGCAGCTTGGCAGGGGGTCTTGGTAACGAAAAACTGTTTTTT. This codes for CASSLAGGLGNEKLFF.

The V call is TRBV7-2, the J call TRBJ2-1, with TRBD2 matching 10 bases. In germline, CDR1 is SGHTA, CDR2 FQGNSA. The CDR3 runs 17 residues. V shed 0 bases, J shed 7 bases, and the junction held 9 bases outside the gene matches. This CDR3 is CASSLAPSGGAINEQFF. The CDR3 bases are TGTGCCAGCAGCTTAGCCCCCAGCGGGGGGGCCATAAATGAGCAGTTCTTC.

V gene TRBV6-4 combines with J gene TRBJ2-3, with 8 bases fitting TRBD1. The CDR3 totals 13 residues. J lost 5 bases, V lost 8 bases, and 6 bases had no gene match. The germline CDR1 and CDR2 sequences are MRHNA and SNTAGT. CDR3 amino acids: CASSQGAEDTQYF. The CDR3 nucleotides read TGTGCCAGCTCCCAGGGGGCGGAAGATACGCAGTATTTT.

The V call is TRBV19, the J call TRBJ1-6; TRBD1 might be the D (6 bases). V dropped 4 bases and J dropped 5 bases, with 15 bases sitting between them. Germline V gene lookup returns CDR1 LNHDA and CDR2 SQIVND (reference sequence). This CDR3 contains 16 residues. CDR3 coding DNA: TGTGCCAGTAGTACCCTCTCAGGGGTCGATAATTCACCCCTCCACTTT. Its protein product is CASSTLSGVDNSPLHF. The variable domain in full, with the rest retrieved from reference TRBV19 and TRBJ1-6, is DGGITQSPKYLFRKEGQNVTLSCEQNLNHDAMYWYRQDPGQGLRLIYYSQIVNDFQKGDIAEGYSVSREKKESFPLTVTSAQKNPTAFYLCASSTLSGVDNSPLHFGNGTRLTVT.